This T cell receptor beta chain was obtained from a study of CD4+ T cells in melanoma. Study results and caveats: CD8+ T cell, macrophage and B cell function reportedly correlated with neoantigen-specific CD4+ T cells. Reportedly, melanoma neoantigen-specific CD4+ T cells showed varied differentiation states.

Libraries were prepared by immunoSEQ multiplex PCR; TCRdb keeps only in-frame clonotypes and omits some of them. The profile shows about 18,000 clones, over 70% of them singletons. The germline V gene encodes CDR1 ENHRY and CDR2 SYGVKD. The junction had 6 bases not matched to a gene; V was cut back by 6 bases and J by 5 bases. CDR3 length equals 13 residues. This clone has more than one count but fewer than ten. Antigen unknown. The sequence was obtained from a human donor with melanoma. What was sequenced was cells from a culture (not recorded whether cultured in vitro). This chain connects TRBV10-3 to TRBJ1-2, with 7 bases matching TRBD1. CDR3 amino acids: CAIRYMTGYGYTF. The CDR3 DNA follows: TGTGCCATCAGGTACATGACAGGGTATGGCTACACCTTC.